This TCR beta chain was recorded in a study of blood T cell repertoires in COVID-19. For the study at large: Acute and convalescent COVID-19 samples came from the United States, Italy and Spain. Nucleic acid was either cDNA or gDNA, and it came from T cells, B-cell-depleted T cells, or PBMCs.

Authors' analysis steps: Reference gene primer amplification gave estimated nucleated cell counts. Measured with immunoSEQ multiplex PCR; TCRdb has only the in-frame clones, and not every one. Clonal size and the V and J genes are those of that table, whereas D and trimming came from the DNA. This table holds about 55,000 clones, 86% found once. CDR1 SGHNT and CDR2 YENEEA come from the germline V gene. Deletions cut 5 bases from V and 2 bases from J, with 7 bases between. This CDR3 is 12 amino acids long. The chain has TRBV11-3 and TRBJ2-7, with D tentatively TRBD1 (6 bases). The TCR sequence derives from a woman older than 75 with acute or convalescent COVID-19. Sample: peripheral blood. The CDR3 protein is CASSKGAYEQYF. The CDR3 DNA follows: TGTGCCAGCAGCAAGGGGGCCTACGAGCAGTACTTC. Based on the CDR3 plus reference TRBV11-3 and TRBJ2-7, the full variable domain is EAGVVQSPRYKIIEKKQPVAFWCNPISGHNTLYWYLQNLGQGPELLIRYENEEAVDDSQLPKDRFSAERLKGVDSTLKIQPAELGDSAVYLCASSKGAYEQYFGPGTRLTVT.